The clone carrying this TCR beta chain was seen just once. Generated by immunoSEQ multiplex PCR, the TCRdb table keeps only in-frame clones and is missing some. The sample lists more than 300,000 clones, around 90% occurring once. Patients in Seattle were enrolled during active infection, then followed longitudinally. CDR3 length equals 15 residues. Germline V gene lookup returns CDR1 MDHEN and CDR2 SYDVKM. With 4 bases removed from V and 6 bases from J, the gap between germline ends came to 17 bases. The record originates from a study of blood T cell repertoires in COVID-19. The V and J genes are TRBV28 and TRBJ2-3, with D possibly matching TRBD2 (6 bases). Specimen: peripheral blood. This TCR was sampled from a woman aged 40 to 50 with COVID-19, enrolled during active disease. The CDR3 DNA follows: TGTGCCAGCAGTTCCCCGGGCAGGAGGGAGGATACGCAGTATTTT. The encoded protein is CASSSPGRREDTQYF.